This T cell receptor beta chain was sequenced during a study of regulatory T cells in long-lasting Graves disease. About the research overall: Patients met the persistent Graves' disease definition after over 5 years of antithyroid drugs with positive TSH receptor antibodies.

In this sample, this clonotype turned up a few times. The antigen remains undetermined. Study-level findings and limits: The researchers studied only peripheral blood, not thyroid tissue. TRBV28, TRBJ1-2 and TRBJ2-5 emerged as the favored segments in persistent disease.

Time point reported: persistent/refractory GD, antithyroid drugs over 5 years with positive TRAb. Extracted RNA from PBMCs served as the source of the TCR library. Trimming at V came to 6 bases and at J to 5 bases, leaving 15 bases not matched to a gene. The CDR3 runs to 16 residues. CDR1 is SGHRS and CDR2 is YFSETQ in the germline V gene. Construction of TCR beta libraries relied on iRepertoire HTBI primers and on Arm-PCR targeting CDR3 regions. In TCRdb, the multiplex PCR reads were re-called with MiXCR into one record per CDR3 protein. The sample shows a few hundred thousand distinct CDR3 sequences, 21% of them seen only once.

The V gene is TRBV5-1, the J gene TRBJ2-7; 9 nucleotides agree with TRBD2. The receptor comes from a female donor with Graves disease. The material was peripheral blood mononuclear cells (PBMCs), obtained when the disease was refractory, from a patient treated with antithyroid drugs. In nucleotides, the CDR3 is TGCGCCAGCACTAACTCAGGGACTGGCGGGAGGGACGAGCAGTACTTC. Residues: CASTNSGTGGRDEQYF.